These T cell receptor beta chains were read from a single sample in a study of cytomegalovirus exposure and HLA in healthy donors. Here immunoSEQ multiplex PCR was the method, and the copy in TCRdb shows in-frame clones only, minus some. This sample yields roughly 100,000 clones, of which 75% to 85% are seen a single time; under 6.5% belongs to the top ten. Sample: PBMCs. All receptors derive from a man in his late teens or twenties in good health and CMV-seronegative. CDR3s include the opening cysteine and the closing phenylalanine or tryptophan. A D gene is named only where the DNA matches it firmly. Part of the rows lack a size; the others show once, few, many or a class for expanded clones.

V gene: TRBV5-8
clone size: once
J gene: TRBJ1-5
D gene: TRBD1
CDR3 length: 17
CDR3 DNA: TGTGCCAGCAGCTTAGGACAGGGAAGGGGGTCCAATCAGCCCCAGCATTTT
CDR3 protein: CASSLGQGRGSNQPQHF

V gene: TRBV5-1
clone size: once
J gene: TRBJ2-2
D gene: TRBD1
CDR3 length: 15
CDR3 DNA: TGCGCCAGCAGCCGGGACAGGGCGAACACCGGGGAGCTGTTTTTT
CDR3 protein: CASSRDRANTGELFF

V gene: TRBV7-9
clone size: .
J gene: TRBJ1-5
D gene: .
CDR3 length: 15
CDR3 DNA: TGTGCCAGCAGCTATTCGGACAGTTCGAATCAGCCCCAGCATTTT
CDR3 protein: CASSYSDSSNQPQHF

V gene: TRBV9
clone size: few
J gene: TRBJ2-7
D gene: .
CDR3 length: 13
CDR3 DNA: TGTGCCAGCAGCGCCTCGGACAGCTACGAGCAGTACTTC
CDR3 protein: CASSASDSYEQYF

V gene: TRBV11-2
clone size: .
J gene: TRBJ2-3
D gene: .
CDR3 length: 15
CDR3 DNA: TGTGCCAGCAGCTTAGTTACAGGGAGCACAGATACGCAGTATTTT
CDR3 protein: CASSLVTGSTDTQYF

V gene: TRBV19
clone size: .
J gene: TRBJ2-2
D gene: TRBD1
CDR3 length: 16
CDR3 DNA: TGTGCCAGTAGTATAGTGGGGACAGTTAACACCGGGGAGCTGTTTTTT
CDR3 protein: CASSIVGTVNTGELFF

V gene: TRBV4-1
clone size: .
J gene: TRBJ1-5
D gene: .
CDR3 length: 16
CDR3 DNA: TGCGCCAGCAGCCAACCCGCGGGAGGGGGAGATCAGCCCCAGCATTTT
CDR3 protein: CASSQPAGGGDQPQHF

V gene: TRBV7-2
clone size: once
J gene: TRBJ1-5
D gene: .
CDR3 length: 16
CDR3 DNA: TGTGCCAGCAGCTTAAGGTCCGGGGGTTCCAATCAGCCCCAGCATTTT
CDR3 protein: CASSLRSGGSNQPQHF

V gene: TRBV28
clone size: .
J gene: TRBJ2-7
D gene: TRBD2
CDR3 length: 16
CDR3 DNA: TGTGCCAGCAGTTCTCACCCTAGCGGGATGGCAAACGAGCAGTACTTC
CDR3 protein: CASSSHPSGMANEQYF

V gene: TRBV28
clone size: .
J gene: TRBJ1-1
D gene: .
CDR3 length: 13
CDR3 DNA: TGTGCCAGCAAGGACAGAGCGAACACTGAAGCTTTCTTT
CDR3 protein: CASKDRANTEAFF

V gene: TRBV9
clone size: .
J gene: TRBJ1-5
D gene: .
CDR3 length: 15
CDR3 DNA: TGTGCCAGCAGCGATCAGGGGCTCGTAAATCAGCCCCAGCATTTT
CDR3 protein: CASSDQGLVNQPQHF